A single sample gave rise to the 7 T cell receptor beta chains below, sequenced in a study of blood T cell repertoires in COVID-19. TCRdb's copy holds only in-frame clones and misses some; the assay was immunoSEQ multiplex PCR. The sample includes around 100,000 clones, around 83% of them seen just once. The sample comprised peripheral blood. Receptor source: a woman of 80 years or more with active or convalescent COVID-19.

The chain is built from TRBV5-1 and TRBJ2-7, with 15 positions matching TRBD2. CDR1 is SGHRS and CDR2 is YFSETQ in the germline V gene. V lost 7 bases and J lost 2; bases outside the gene matches: 4. This CDR3 region has 15 residues. CDR3 DNA sequence: TGCGCCAGCCGGGGACTAGCGGGAGGCGCCTACGAGCAGTACTTC. This codes for CASRGLAGGAYEQYF. Full variable domain (missing parts from reference TRBV5-1 and TRBJ2-7): KAGVTQTPRYLIKTRGQQVTLSCSPISGHRSVSWYQQTPGQGLQFLFEYFSETQRNKGNFPGRFSGRQFSNSRSEMNVSTLELGDSALYLCASRGLAGGAYEQYFGPGTRLTVT.

This chain joins TRBV28 and TRBJ1-2; D unresolved. V was shortened by 5 bases and J by 6 bases, with 4 bases between the two germline ends. The CDR3 has 10 amino acids. Germline CDR1 reads MDHEN; CDR2 reads SYDVKM. The CDR3 loop is CASSLDGYTF. The CDR3 nucleotides are TGTGCCAGCAGTCTTGATGGCTACACCTTC.

The rearrangement links TRBV9 to TRBJ1-2; 9 nucleotides line up with TRBD1. CDR1 is SGDLS and CDR2 is YYNGEE in the germline V gene. The CDR3 spans 17 residues. V shed 3 bases, J shed 4 bases, and the junction held 13 bases outside the gene matches. The CDR3 nucleotides read TGTGCCAGCAGCGCGGCGGGGACAGGGAAGGGGGGCTATGGCTACACCTTC. Its protein is CASSAAGTGKGGYGYTF.

The chain joins TRBV29-1 to TRBJ2-7; TRBD1 is a possible D gene (6 bases). V dropped 5 bases and J dropped 0 bases, with 14 bases sitting between them. The CDR3 has 14 amino acids. Germline CDR1 and CDR2: SQVTM and ANQGSEA. The CDR3 loop reads CSVTDSRSSYEQYF. CDR3 nucleotide sequence: TGCAGCGTTACGGACAGCAGGAGCTCCTACGAGCAGTACTTC.

The chain employs TRBV6-5 and TRBJ1-4; D is ambiguous. This CDR3 contains 16 residues. V lost 0 bases to trimming and J lost 0 bases, with 8 bases between them. Looked up from germline, CDR1 is MNHEY and CDR2 is SVGAGI. The CDR3 here is CASSYSFTATNEKLFF. DNA for the CDR3: TGTGCCAGCAGTTACTCGTTTACAGCAACTAATGAAAAACTGTTTTTT.

This chain joins TRBV5-1 and TRBJ2-4; D not certain. The germline gives CDR1 SGHRS, CDR2 YFSETQ. The V and J ends lost 0 bases and 0 bases respectively, with 4 bases between them. The CDR3 consists of 14 residues. In DNA form, the CDR3 reads TGCGCCAGCAGCTTGGAGCTAGCCAAAAACATTCAGTACTTC. It specifies CASSLELAKNIQYF.

V usage is TRBV5-5 and J usage is TRBJ2-2; D ambiguous. Between the trimmed V and J ends, which lost 6 bases and 2 bases, there was a span of 14 bases. CDR1 is SGHKS and CDR2 is YYEKEE in the germline V gene (reference sequence). CDR3 length equals 15 residues. CDR3 loop: CASINLGSNTGELFF. In nucleotides, the CDR3 is TGTGCCAGCATCAATCTCGGTTCTAACACCGGGGAGCTGTTTTTT.